The clone carrying this T cell receptor beta chain was observed a few times. Its antigen is unknown. The data stem from a study of response to subunit inactivated influenza vaccine. Whole-study findings and limits: Few additional T cells are recruited per seasonal influenza vaccination, authors suggested.

The CDR3 length is 15 residues. Looked up from germline, CDR1 is DFQATT and CDR2 is SNEGSKA (reference sequence). Trimming left V 3 bases short and J 0 bases short, with 13 bases between. TCRdb used MiXCR to reprocess the RT-PCR reads, holding one entry per CDR3 protein. This table holds 610,000 or so distinct CDR3 sequences, around 15% found once. The receptor comes from a man in his forties or fifties who received an inactivated influenza vaccine. The V and J genes are TRBV20-1 and TRBJ2-3; D may be TRBD2 (5 bases). The sample was PBMCs from blood, taken about 11 days after vaccination. CDR3 sequence (DNA): TGCAGTGCTAGGGGGAGCGTCGCTAGCACAGATACGCAGTATTTT. Translating gives CSARGSVASTDTQYF.